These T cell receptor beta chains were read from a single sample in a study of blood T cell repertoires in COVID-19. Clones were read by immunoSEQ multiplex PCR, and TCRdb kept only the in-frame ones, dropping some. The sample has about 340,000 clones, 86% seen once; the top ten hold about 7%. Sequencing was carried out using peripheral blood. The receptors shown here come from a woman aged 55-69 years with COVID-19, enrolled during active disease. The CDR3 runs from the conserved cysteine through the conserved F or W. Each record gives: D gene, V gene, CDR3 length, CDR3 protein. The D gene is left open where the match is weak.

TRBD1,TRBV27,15,CASSPTGKAGNTIYF
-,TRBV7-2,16,CASSLESPHLFGGYTF
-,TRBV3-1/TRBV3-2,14,CASSHYHRATEAFF
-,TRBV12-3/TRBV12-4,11,CASAAGVEAFF
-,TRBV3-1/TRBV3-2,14,CASSQIGSNTEAFF
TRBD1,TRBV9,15,CASSPQQGAGSPLHF
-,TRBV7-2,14,CASSLGLLNSPLHF
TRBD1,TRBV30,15,CAWNVPGQGNTEAFF
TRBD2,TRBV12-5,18,CASGSGTSSRGGQETQYF
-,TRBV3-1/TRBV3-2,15,CASSLGADYTDTQYF
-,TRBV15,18,CATSRDLDRFLLVGGYTF